This T cell receptor beta chain came from a study of shared clonotypes between healthy human individuals. Overall study findings and caveats: With a few donors compared, 4.5% to 6.5% of naive CD4 clonotypes were shared.

Germline values: CDR1 SEHNR, CDR2 FQNEAQ (reference sequence). The trim removed 7 bases at V and 1 base at J, leaving 9 bases unmatched. The CDR3 sequence is 15 residues long. TCRdb's copy holds only in-frame clones and misses some; the assay was immunoSEQ multiplex PCR. The data contain fewer than 3 million clones, 92% of them singletons. Healthy HIV-negative adults without recent acute infections or vaccinations served as donors. Comments on this clone: Its antigen remains unknown.

The rearrangement uses TRBV7-9 and TRBJ1-2, with 7 bases matching TRBD1. Sequenced: naive CD4+ T cells from PBMCs. As for subset: CD45RA+ positively selected. The receptor was isolated from a man aged 18 to 29 in good health. Some clones in this sample may be carry-over from other donors' samples. The CDR3 here is CASTIRDSLNYGYTF. CDR3 DNA: TGTGCCAGCACTATCCGGGACAGCCTTAACTATGGCTACACCTTC.